One and the same sample provided the 5 T cell receptor beta chains below, sequenced in a study of early T cells in non-severe SARS-CoV-2 infection. A single record per CDR3 protein comes from TCRdb applying MiXCR to the 5' RACE reads. Here the sample spans around 67,000 distinct CDR3 sequences, over 10% being singletons. This specimen was whole blood, taken at baseline. The receptors were sampled from an adult who was a healthcare worker with PCR-confirmed SARS-CoV-2 infection or an uninfected control (not recorded which).

The CDR3 DNA reads as TGTGCCAGCAGCTTACTGGACAGGGTTGACGAGCAGTACTTC. Protein product: CASSLLDRVDEQYF. The chain joins TRBV11-1 to TRBJ2-7; 8 nucleotides line up with TRBD1. This CDR3 is 14 amino acids long. From germline, CDR1 is SGHAT and CDR2 FQDESV (reference sequence). Losses at the gene ends were 2 bases for V and 5 bases for J; bases not matched to a gene: 5.

This clonotype was found a few times. This sequence joins TRBV5-1 and TRBJ1-5, with 8 bases matching TRBD1. CDR1 SGHRS and CDR2 YFSETQ come from the germline V gene. This CDR3 is 16 amino acids long. V gave up 4 bases and J gave up 0 bases; unmatched junction bases: 6. The CDR3 spells CASSRQGSPSNQPQHF. In DNA form, the CDR3 reads TGCGCCAGCAGCCGACAGGGGTCACCTAGCAATCAGCCCCAGCATTTT.

The gene calls are TRBV5-1 and TRBJ2-2, with 10 bases aligning to TRBD2. V lost 2 bases and J lost 7; bases outside the gene matches: 14. The CDR3 consists of 18 residues. Germline values: CDR1 SGHRS, CDR2 YFSETQ. CDR3 in DNA: TGCGCCAGCAGCTTACCCGTATCGAGCGGGGGGGCTAGCGGGGAGCTGTTTTTT. Protein: CASSLPVSSGGASGELFF.

The genes are TRBV28 and TRBJ1-1; 8 bases are a match to TRBD1. Per the germline V gene, CDR1 is MDHEN and CDR2 is SYDVKM. Trimming took 5 bases from V and 5 from J; bases not matched to a gene: 7. This CDR3 is 14 amino acids long. CDR3 in amino acids: CASSPTGGRTEAFF. In DNA, the CDR3 is TGTGCCAGCAGTCCCACAGGGGGTCGGACTGAAGCTTTCTTT.

This clonotype was seen only a few times. The chain has TRBV5-1 and TRBJ2-2; 11 nucleotides line up with TRBD2. This CDR3 is built from 17 residues. The ends lost 5 bases at V and 2 bases at J; junction bases unmatched: 8. The germline CDR1 and CDR2 sequences are SGHRS and YFSETQ. The CDR3 spells CASRPRLAGRNTGELFF. The DNA for the CDR3 is TGCGCCAGCAGACCGAGACTAGCGGGGCGTAACACCGGGGAGCTGTTTTTT.